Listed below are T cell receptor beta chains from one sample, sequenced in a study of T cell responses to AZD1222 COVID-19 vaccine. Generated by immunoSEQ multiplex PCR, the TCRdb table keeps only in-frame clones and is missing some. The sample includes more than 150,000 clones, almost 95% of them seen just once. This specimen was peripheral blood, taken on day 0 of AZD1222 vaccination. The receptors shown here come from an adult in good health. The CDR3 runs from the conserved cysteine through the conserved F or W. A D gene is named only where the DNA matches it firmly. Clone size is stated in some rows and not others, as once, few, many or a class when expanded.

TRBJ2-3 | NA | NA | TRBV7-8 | CASSSGGGTDTQYF | TGTGCCAGCAGCTCGGGGGGCGGCACAGATACGCAGTATTTT
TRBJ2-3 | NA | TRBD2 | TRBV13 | CASSQPGLGGTDTQYF | TGTGCCAGCAGCCAACCGGGACTAGGGGGCACAGATACGCAGTATTTT
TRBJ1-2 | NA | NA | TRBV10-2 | CASSESRGGYTF | TGCGCCAGCAGTGAGTCGAGGGGTGGCTACACCTTC
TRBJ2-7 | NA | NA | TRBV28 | CASSTDRMSSYEQYF | TGTGCCAGCAGTACAGACAGAATGAGCTCCTACGAGCAGTACTTC
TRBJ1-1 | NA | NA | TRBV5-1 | CASRRGGIPMNTEAFF | TGCGCCAGCCGGCGGGGGGGTATCCCAATGAACACTGAAGCTTTCTTT
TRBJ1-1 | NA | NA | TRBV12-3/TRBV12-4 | CASSFNGNTEAFF | TGTGCCAGCAGTTTCAACGGGAACACTGAAGCTTTCTTT
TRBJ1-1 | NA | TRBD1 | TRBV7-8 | CASSLRTGGLNTEAFF | TGTGCCAGCAGCTTAAGGACAGGGGGCTTGAACACTGAAGCTTTCTTT
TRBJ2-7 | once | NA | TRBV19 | CASRSGRYEQYF | TGTGCCAGTAGGTCCGGGCGATACGAGCAGTACTTC
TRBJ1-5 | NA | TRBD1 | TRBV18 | CASSADRNQPQHF | TGTGCCAGCTCAGCGGACAGGAATCAGCCCCAGCATTTT
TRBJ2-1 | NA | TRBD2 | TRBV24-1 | CATSDLQAGGRNEQFF | TGTGCCACCAGTGATTTACAAGCGGGAGGGCGGAATGAGCAGTTCTTC
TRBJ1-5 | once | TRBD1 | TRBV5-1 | CASSWVRGTGGNQPQHF | TGCGCCAGCAGCTGGGTTCGGGGAACAGGGGGTAATCAGCCCCAGCATTTT
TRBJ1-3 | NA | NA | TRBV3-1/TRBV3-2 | CASSPLNSGNTIYF | TGTGCCAGCAGCCCTTTGAACTCTGGAAACACCATATATTTT
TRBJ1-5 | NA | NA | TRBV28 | CASSFGTASNQPQHF | TGTGCCAGCAGTTTCGGGACTGCTAGCAATCAGCCCCAGCATTTT
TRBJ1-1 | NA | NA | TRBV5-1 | CASSNTGLMEAFF | TGCGCCAGCAGCAATACAGGGTTGATGGAAGCTTTCTTT
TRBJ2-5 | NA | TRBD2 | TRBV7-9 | CASSPLIRGVQETQYF | TGTGCCAGCAGCCCCCTTATTCGGGGGGTACAAGAGACCCAGTACTTC
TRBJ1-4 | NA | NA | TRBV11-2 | CASSLMRATNEKLFF | TGTGCCAGCAGCTTAATGCGGGCCACTAATGAAAAACTGTTTTTT
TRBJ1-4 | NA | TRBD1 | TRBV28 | CASSPAGTGSNEKLFF | TGTGCCAGCAGTCCTGCTGGGACAGGAAGTAATGAAAAACTGTTTTTT
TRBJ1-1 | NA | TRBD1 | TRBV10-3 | CAISDFPGTGGLGTEAFF | TGTGCCATCAGTGACTTCCCCGGGACAGGGGGCTTGGGTACTGAAGCTTTCTTT
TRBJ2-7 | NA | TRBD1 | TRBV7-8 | CASESTITGDYEQYF | TGTGCCAGCGAAAGCACGATTACAGGGGACTACGAGCAGTACTTC
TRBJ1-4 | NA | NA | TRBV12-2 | CASRLVSEEKLFF | TGTGCAAGTCGCTTAGTTTCAGAGGAAAAACTGTTTTTT
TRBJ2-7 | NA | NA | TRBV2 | CASNLGSYEQYF | TGTGCCAGCAATCTAGGGTCCTACGAGCAGTACTTC
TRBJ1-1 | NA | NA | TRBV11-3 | CASSSGPLGTEAFF | TGTGCCAGCAGCTCGGGACCCTTGGGCACTGAAGCTTTCTTT
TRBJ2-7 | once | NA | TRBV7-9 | CASSFWTDNIYEQYF | TGTGCCAGCAGCTTTTGGACAGACAATATCTACGAGCAGTACTTC
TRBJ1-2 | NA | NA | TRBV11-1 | CASSRTEANYGYTF | TGTGCCAGCAGCAGGACAGAAGCTAACTATGGCTACACCTTC
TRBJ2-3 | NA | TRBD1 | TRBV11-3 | CASSPGTGAPDTQYF | TGTGCCAGCAGCCCAGGGACAGGGGCACCAGATACGCAGTATTTT
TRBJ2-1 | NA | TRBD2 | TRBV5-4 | CASSIGLADPNEQFF | TGTGCCAGCAGCATCGGACTAGCGGATCCCAATGAGCAGTTCTTC
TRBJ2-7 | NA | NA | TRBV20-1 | CSASPYYEQYF | TGCAGTGCTAGCCCTTACTACGAGCAGTACTTC
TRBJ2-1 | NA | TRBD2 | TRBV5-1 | CASRVGTSPEQFF | TGCGCCAGCAGGGTCGGGACTAGCCCTGAGCAGTTCTTC
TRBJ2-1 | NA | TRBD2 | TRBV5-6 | CASSFRLAGVNEQFF | TGTGCCAGCAGCTTCCGGCTAGCGGGAGTCAATGAGCAGTTCTTC
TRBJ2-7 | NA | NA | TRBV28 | CASSPGTHSSYEQYF | TGTGCCAGCAGTCCCGGGACCCACTCCTCCTACGAGCAGTACTTC
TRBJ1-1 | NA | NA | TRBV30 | CAWSVRRVLGMNTEAFF | TGTGCCTGGAGTGTACGGAGGGTCTTGGGCATGAACACTGAAGCTTTCTTT
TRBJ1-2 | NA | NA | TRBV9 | CASSVKDKPVYGYTF | TGTGCCAGCAGCGTCAAGGACAAGCCCGTCTATGGCTACACCTTC
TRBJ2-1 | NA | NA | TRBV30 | CAWSPLGRNEQFF | TGTGCCTGGAGCCCCCTGGGACGCAATGAGCAGTTCTTC
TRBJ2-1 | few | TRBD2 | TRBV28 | CASSSYGLAGSNEQFF | TGTGCCAGCAGTTCCTACGGACTAGCGGGAAGCAATGAGCAGTTCTTC
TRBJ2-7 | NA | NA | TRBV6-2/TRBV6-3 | CASSWTTAYEQYF | TGTGCCAGCAGTTGGACGACAGCTTACGAGCAGTACTTC
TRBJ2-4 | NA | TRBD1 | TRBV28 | CASRSTGDSYIQYF | TGTGCCAGCAGGTCGACAGGGGATTCGTACATTCAGTACTTC
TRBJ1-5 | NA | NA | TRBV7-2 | CASSLVGGYNQPQHF | TGTGCCAGCAGCTTAGTAGGGGGTTACAATCAGCCCCAGCATTTT
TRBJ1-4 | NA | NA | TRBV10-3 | CAISESQTNEKLFF | TGTGCCATCAGTGAGTCACAGACTAATGAAAAACTGTTTTTT
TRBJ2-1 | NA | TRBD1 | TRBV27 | CASSRGQHFYNEQFF | TGTGCCAGCAGTCGGGGACAGCACTTCTACAATGAGCAGTTCTTC
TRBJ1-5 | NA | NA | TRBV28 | CASRRVRSFGPQHF | TGTGCCAGCCGAAGGGTTCGGAGCTTTGGGCCTCAGCATTTT